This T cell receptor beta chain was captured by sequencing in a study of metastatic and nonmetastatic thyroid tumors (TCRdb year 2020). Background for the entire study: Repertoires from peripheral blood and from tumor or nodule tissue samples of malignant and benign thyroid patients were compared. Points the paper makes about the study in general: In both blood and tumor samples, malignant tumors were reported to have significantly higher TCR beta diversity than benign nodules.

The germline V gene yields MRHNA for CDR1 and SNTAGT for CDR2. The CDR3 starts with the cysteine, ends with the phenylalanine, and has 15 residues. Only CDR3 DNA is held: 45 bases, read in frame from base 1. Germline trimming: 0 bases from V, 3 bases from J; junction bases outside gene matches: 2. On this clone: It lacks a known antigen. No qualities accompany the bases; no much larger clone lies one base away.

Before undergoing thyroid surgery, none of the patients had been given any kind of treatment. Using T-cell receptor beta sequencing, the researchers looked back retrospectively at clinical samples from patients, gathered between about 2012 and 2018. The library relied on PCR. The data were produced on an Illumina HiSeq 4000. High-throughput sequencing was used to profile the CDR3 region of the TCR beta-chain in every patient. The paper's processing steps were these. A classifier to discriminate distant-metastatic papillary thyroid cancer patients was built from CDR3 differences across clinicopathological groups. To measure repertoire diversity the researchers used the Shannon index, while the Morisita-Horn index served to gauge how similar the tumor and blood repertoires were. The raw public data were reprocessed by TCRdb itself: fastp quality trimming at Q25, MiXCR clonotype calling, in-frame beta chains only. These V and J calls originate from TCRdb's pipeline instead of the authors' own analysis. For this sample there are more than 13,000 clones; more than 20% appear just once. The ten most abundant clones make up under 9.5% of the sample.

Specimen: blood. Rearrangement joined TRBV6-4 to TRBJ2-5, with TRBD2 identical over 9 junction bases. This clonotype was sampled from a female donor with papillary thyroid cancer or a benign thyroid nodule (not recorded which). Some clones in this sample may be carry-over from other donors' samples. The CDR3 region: CASSDSAGGKETQYF. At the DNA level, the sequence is TGTGCCAGCAGTGACTCGGCGGGGGGGAAAGAGACCCAGTACTTC.